The 15 T cell receptor beta chains below were found in one sample sequenced in a study of T-cell reconstitution after alpha-beta-depleted transplantation in children. TCRbeta library preparation incorporated unique molecular identifiers. TCRdb independently ran MiXCR on the PCR reads; one entry per CDR3 protein. The table has about 240,000 distinct CDR3 sequences, roughly a quarter seen once. This specimen consisted of PBMCs, obtained before TCRalphabeta/CD19-depleted stem cell transplant. The receptors come from a girl aged 2 to 9 with Fanconi anemia, due to receive a stem cell transplant.

This clonotype was picked up a small number of times. The chain carries TRBV10-2 and TRBJ1-3; D is uncertain. The CDR3 runs to 14 residues. CDR1 WSHSY and CDR2 SAAADI come from the germline V gene. V shed 3 bases and J shed 2 bases, with 8 bases lying between them. The CDR3 is CASSDNVAGNTIYF. For the CDR3, the DNA is TGCGCCAGCAGTGACAACGTAGCTGGAAACACCATATATTTT.

This clonotype has ten or more counts. The chain couples TRBV20-1 to TRBJ2-3; no clear D. Looked up from germline, CDR1 is DFQATT and CDR2 is SNEGSKA (reference sequence). The CDR3 length is 15 residues. Trimming left V 1 base short and J 4 bases short, with 15 bases between. As DNA, the CDR3 is TGCAGTGCTAGAGGTATCGGGTGGGCAGCAGATACGCAGTATTTT. This translates into CSARGIGWAADTQYF.

The chain employs TRBV12-3 or TRBV12-4 and TRBJ2-2; 7 bases are shared with TRBD2. V shed 7 bases, J shed 7 bases, and the junction held 12 bases outside the gene matches. The CDR3 is made up of 15 amino acids. Written as DNA, the CDR3 is TGTGCCAGCACCCTCGGGGGGTTCGTCGGCGGGGAGCTGTTTTTT. Translation gives CASTLGGFVGGELFF.

A few counts support this clonotype. This chain connects TRBV5-1 to TRBJ1-5; 11 positions agree with TRBD1. The CDR3 loop spans 15 amino acids. Germline V lookup: CDR1 SGHRS, CDR2 YFSETQ. V shed 5 bases, J shed 4 bases, and the junction held 5 bases outside the gene matches. This CDR3 is CASSPGQGANQPQHF. The CDR3, as DNA: TGCGCCAGCAGTCCTGGACAGGGGGCGAATCAGCCCCAGCATTTT.

This clonotype was observed at least ten times. The V gene is TRBV12-3 or TRBV12-4, the J gene TRBJ2-7; D not certain. Trimming took 5 bases from V and 3 from J, leaving 11 bases between them. The CDR3 runs 13 residues. The CDR3 loop is CASSRPGRYEQYF. CDR3 sequence (DNA): TGTGCCAGCAGTCGCCCGGGCCGCTACGAGCAGTACTTC.

This clonotype was observed at least ten times. This rearrangement joins TRBV6-4 to TRBJ1-2; D unresolved. The germline gives CDR1 MRHNA, CDR2 SNTAGT. The CDR3 runs 12 residues. Trimming took off 2 bases at V and 3 bases at J, with 4 bases between the two ends. This CDR3 is CASSDPYYGYTF. As DNA, the CDR3 is TGTGCCAGCAGTGACCCTTACTATGGCTACACCTTC.

This clonotype has a count of ten or more. V gene TRBV3-1 combines with J gene TRBJ2-2, with TRBD2 matching 12 bases. Germline trimming cut 4 bases from V and 2 bases from J; bases unmatched to any gene: 2. Germline-derived CDR1 and CDR2 are LGHDT and YNNKEL (reference sequence). This CDR3 has 16 amino acids. The CDR3, as DNA: TGTGCCAGCAGCCTTGGACTAGCGGGAAACACCGGGGAGCTGTTTTTT. Translating gives CASSLGLAGNTGELFF. Combining the CDR3 with reference TRBV3-1 and TRBJ2-2 gives the whole variable domain DTAVSQTPKYLVTQMGNDKSIKCEQNLGHDTMYWYKQDSKKFLKIMFSYNNKELIINETVPNRFSPKSPDKAHLNLHINSLELGDSAVYFCASSLGLAGNTGELFFGEGSRLTVL.

This clonotype was seen a handful of times. The gene calls are TRBV20-1 and TRBJ2-7, with a tentative D call TRBD1 (7 bases). Germline V gene lookup returns CDR1 DFQATT and CDR2 SNEGSKA (reference sequence). The V end lost 2 bases, the J end lost 0 bases, and 17 bases lay between the germline ends. The CDR3 covers 16 residues. In DNA form, the CDR3 reads TGCAGTGCTAGAATTATACAGGGGACTGCCTCCTACGAGCAGTACTTC. Its protein is CSARIIQGTASYEQYF.

V is TRBV12-3 or TRBV12-4 and J is TRBJ2-1, with D perhaps matching TRBD2 (6 bases). Trimming shortened V by 3 bases and J by 7 bases, and 16 bases separated the two germline ends. The CDR3 loop spans 15 amino acids. The CDR3 loop is CASSLEGRQLNEQFF. The CDR3 nucleotides are TGTGCCAGCAGTTTGGAGGGTAGGCAGTTGAATGAGCAGTTCTTC.

This chain links TRBV29-1 with TRBJ2-1, with TRBD2 matching over 10 bases. Germline values: CDR1 SQVTM, CDR2 ANQGSEA. Trimming cost V 5 bases and J 7 bases; bases outside gene matches: 11. The CDR3 consists of 15 residues. As DNA, the CDR3 is TGCAGCGTTAAAACCGGGACTAGCGTCCCAAATGAGCAGTTCTTC. Its protein is CSVKTGTSVPNEQFF.

This clonotype was seen at least ten times. This chain uses TRBV5-6 with TRBJ2-3; D gene uncertain. CDR3 size: 14 residues. Germline-derived CDR1 and CDR2 are SGHDT and YYEEEE. V lost 2 bases and J 2 bases, leaving 9 bases between the germline ends. CDR3 amino acids: CASSLYGVTDTQYF. DNA of the CDR3: TGTGCCAGCAGCTTATACGGAGTCACAGATACGCAGTATTTT.

This clonotype was counted at least ten times. The CDR3 nucleotides read TGCAGTGCTAGAGAAGAGGACAGGTTCAATTCCTACGAGCAGTACTTC. Translated: CSAREEDRFNSYEQYF. This chain uses TRBV20-1 with TRBJ2-7; the match to TRBD1 covers 7 bases. The trim removed 0 bases at V and 1 base at J, leaving 9 bases unmatched. The CDR3 extends over 16 amino acids. From germline, CDR1 is DFQATT and CDR2 SNEGSKA (reference sequence).

The genes are TRBV10-2 and TRBJ2-1, with unresolved D. The CDR3 consists of 12 residues. The germline gives CDR1 WSHSY, CDR2 SAAADI. Between the trimmed V and J ends, which lost 11 bases and 2 bases, there was a span of 10 bases. The chain's CDR3 is CAGIDTYNEQFF. The DNA for the CDR3 is TGCGCCGGTATAGACACCTACAATGAGCAGTTCTTC.

This clonotype was counted at least ten times. The V gene is TRBV15, the J gene TRBJ2-5; D possibly corresponds to TRBD1 (5 bases). The CDR3 covers 13 residues. The V and J ends lost 6 bases and 1 base respectively, with 9 bases between them. Germline V CDR1 and CDR2: LNHNV, YYDKDF (reference sequence). The CDR3 DNA sequence: TGTGCCACCAGTATCAGGGTCCAAGAGACCCAGTACTTC. Translating it yields CATSIRVQETQYF.

This clonotype was detected many times. V is TRBV6-2 or TRBV6-3 and J is TRBJ2-1; possible D gene TRBD2, 5 bases. V was shortened by 8 bases and J by 7 bases, with 12 bases between the two germline ends. This CDR3 is 12 amino acids long. Germline V gene lookup returns CDR1 MNHEY and CDR2 SVGEGT. CDR3 DNA sequence: TGTGCCAGCGGGAGTTCTGGTAATGAGCAGTTCTTC. This codes for CASGSSGNEQFF.